This T cell receptor (beta chain) appears in the sequencing data of a study of OX40 agonist ivuxolimab in advanced cancers. No patient had autoimmune disease or received systemic immunosuppression. Whole-study results and caveats: In the expanded peripheral T cells, antigen specificity was never determined. Among patients with partial responses at 0.1-3.0 mg/kg, clonal expansion was among the lowest. Clonal expansion was seen in CD4+ and CD8+ blood T cells by week 6 at 0.1 to 3.0 mg/kg.

Points on this clone: As yet, its antigen is unknown. Other DNA sequences within the sample encode an identical CDR3.

This CDR3 is 12 amino acids long. The V gene's germline CDR1 is SGDLS and CDR2 YYNGEE. V dropped 0 bases and J dropped 6 bases, with 3 bases sitting between them. TCRdb's table, derived via immunoSEQ multiplex PCR, lists solely in-frame clones and lacks some. The table has about 61,000 clones, roughly 90% seen once. Sequencing used CD4+ or CD8+ T cells sorted from blood, obtained in a trial of the OX40 agonist ivuxolimab. The rearrangement links TRBV9 to TRBJ1-4, with unresolved D. The sequence derives from an adult with an advanced solid tumor such as melanoma, head and neck, liver or kidney cancer. The CDR3: CASSVDDEKLFF. Here the CDR3 DNA reads TGTGCCAGCAGCGTAGACGATGAAAAACTGTTTTTT.